One and the same sample provided the 5 T cell receptor beta chains below, sequenced in a study of shared clonotypes between healthy human individuals (TCRdb year 2020). Library preparation was by the immunoSEQ multiplex PCR assay. As stored in TCRdb, this immuneACCESS dataset retains in-frame rearrangements with V and J assigned. A fraction of the clones does not appear; measured against another copy, unresolved V genes explain less than half of the discrepancy, and the remainder lacks a known reason. The sample table records more than 2 million clones; approximately 96% of these occur just once. In total, the top ten clones hold 0.13% of the sample. Sequenced: naive CD4+ T cells sorted from blood. The cell subset or site label for this specimen denotes: CD45RA+ positively selected. All receptors come from a man aged 18-30 years in good health.

This chain connects TRBV2 to TRBJ1-6; TRBD1 matches 7 bases. CDR1 is SNHLY, CDR2 FYNNEI, per germline. The V gene end was trimmed by 5 bases and the J gene end by 7 bases; junction bases not matched to a gene: 2. The CDR3 spans 13 residues. As DNA, the CDR3 is TGTGCCAGCAGTCTGACAGGGAATTCACCCCTCCACTTT. Translating gives CASSLTGNSPLHF.

The CDR3 sequence is CASSARLAGSAGELFF. CDR3 sequence (DNA): TGTGCCAGCAGCGCCCGACTAGCGGGTTCAGCCGGGGAGCTGTTTTTT. The chain carries TRBV5-4 and TRBJ2-2, with 10 positions matching TRBD2. The CDR3 covers 16 residues. Germline V gene sequence: CDR1 SGHNT, CDR2 YYREEE (reference sequence). The trim removed 4 bases at V and 6 bases at J, leaving 9 bases unmatched.

J is TRBJ1-1 and V is TRBV6-5, with a possible D match to TRBD1 (5 bases). Germline V CDR1 and CDR2: MNHEY, SVGAGI. The CDR3 is 14 residues long. V lost 5 bases and J lost 1, with 11 bases in between. The CDR3 sequence: CASSPDSRNTEAFF. CDR3 sequence (DNA): TGTGCCAGCAGTCCTGACAGCAGGAACACTGAAGCTTTCTTT.

With regard to this clone: This CDR3 is also generated by other DNA sequences in the sample. The genes are TRBV7-9 and TRBJ1-2, with 8 bases that match TRBD1. The CDR3 contains 12 residues. V was clipped by 5 bases and J by 7 bases; unmatched bases: 3. Looked up from germline, CDR1 is SEHNR and CDR2 is FQNEAQ (reference sequence). DNA for the CDR3: TGTGCCAGCAGCCCAGGACAGGGTGGCTACACCTTC. It yields the protein CASSPGQGGYTF.

The CDR3 DNA reads TGTGCCAGGGAGGTATCAGGGGACGCGCATGGCTACACCTTC. The encoded protein is CAREVSGDAHGYTF. This chain joins TRBV6-1 and TRBJ1-2; D may be TRBD1 (6 bases). The germline V gene has CDR1 MNHNS and CDR2 SASEGT. This CDR3 has 14 amino acids. The germline V and J ends were trimmed by 9 bases and 6 bases, with 20 bases remaining between them.